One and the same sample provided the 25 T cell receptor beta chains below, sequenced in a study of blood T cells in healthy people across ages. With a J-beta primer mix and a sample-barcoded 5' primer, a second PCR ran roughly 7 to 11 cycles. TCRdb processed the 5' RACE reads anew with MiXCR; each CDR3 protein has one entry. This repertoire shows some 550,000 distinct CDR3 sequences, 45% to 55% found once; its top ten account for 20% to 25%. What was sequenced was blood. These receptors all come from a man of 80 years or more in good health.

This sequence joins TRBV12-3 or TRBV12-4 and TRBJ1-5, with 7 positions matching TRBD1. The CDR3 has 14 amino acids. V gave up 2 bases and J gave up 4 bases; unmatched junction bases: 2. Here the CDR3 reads CASSLLGQNQPQHF. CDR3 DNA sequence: TGTGCCAGCAGTTTATTGGGACAGAATCAGCCCCAGCATTTT.

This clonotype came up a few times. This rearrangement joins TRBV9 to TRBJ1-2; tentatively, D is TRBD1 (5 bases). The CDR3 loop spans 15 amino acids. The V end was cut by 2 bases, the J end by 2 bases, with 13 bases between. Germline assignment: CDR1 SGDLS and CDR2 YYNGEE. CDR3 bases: TGTGCCAGCAGCGTTGACTCCGGGACCAACTATGGCTACACCTTC. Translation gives CASSVDSGTNYGYTF. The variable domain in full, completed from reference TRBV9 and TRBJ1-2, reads DSGVTQTPKHLITATGQRVTLRCSPRSGDLSVYWYQQSLDQGLQFLIQYYNGEERAKGNILERFSAQQFPDLHSELNLSSLELGDSALYFCASSVDSGTNYGYTFGSGTRLTVV.

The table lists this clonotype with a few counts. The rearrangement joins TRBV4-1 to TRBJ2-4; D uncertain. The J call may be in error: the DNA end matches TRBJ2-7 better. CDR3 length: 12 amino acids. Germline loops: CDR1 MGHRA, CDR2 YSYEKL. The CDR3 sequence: CASSQDRHEQYF. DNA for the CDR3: TGCGCCAGCAGCCAAGACCGACACGAGCAGTACTTC.

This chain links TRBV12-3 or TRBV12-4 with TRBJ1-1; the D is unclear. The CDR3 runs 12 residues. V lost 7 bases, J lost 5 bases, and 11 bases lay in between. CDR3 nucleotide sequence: TGTGCCAGCACCACCGGGTGGACTGAAGCTTTCTTT. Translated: CASTTGWTEAFF.

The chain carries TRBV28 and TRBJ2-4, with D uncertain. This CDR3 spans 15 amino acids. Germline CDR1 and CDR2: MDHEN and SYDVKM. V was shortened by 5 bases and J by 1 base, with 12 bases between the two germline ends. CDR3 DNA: TGTGCCAGCAGTATCACGCTTGGGGCCAAAAACATTCAGTACTTC. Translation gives CASSITLGAKNIQYF.

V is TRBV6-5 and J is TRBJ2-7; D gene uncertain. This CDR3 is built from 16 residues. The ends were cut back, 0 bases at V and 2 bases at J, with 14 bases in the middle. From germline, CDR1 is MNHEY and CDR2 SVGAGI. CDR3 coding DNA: TGTGCCAGCAGTTACTCGTCCCTGTCCGGAACCTACGAGCAGTACTTC. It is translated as CASSYSSLSGTYEQYF.

DNA for the CDR3: TGTGCCAGCACTGAGGACAGGGACTATGGCTACACCTTC. As protein: CASTEDRDYGYTF. V is TRBV2 and J is TRBJ1-2, with 8 bases fitting TRBD1. CDR1 SNHLY and CDR2 FYNNEI come from the germline V gene. The V segment lost 7 bases and the J segment 3 bases; nucleotides outside the gene matches: 4. This CDR3 is 13 amino acids long. Full variable domain (rest looked up from reference TRBV2 and TRBJ1-2): EPEVTQTPSHQVTQMGQEVILRCVPISNHLYFYWYRQILGQKVEFLVSFYNNEISEKSEIFDDQFSVERPDGSNFTLKIRSTKLEDSAMYFCASTEDRDYGYTFGSGTRLTVV.

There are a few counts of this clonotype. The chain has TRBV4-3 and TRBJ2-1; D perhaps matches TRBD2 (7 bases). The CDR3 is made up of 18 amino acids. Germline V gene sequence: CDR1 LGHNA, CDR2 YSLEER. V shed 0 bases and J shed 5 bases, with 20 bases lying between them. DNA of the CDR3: TGCGCCAGCAGCCAAGATTTGCAAAGGGGGGGTTTGGACAATGAGCAGTTCTTC. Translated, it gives CASSQDLQRGGLDNEQFF.

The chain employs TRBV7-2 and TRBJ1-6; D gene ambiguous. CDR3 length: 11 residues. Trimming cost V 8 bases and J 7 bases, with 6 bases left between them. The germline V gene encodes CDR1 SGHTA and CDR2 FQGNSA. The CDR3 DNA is TGTGCCAGCGGGAACAATTCACCCCTCCACTTT. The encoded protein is CASGNNSPLHF.

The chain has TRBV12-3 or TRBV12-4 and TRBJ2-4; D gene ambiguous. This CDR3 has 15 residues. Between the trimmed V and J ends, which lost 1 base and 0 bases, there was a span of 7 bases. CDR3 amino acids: CASSLGRIAKNIQYF. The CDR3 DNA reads TGTGCCAGCAGTTTAGGGAGAATAGCCAAAAACATTCAGTACTTC.

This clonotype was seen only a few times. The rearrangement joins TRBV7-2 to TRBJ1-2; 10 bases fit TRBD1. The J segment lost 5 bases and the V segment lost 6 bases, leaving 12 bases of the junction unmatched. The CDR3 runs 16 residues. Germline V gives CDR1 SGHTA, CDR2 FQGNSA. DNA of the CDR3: TGTGCCAGCAGATACCGGGACAGGGGACCCAGTTATGGCTACACCTTC. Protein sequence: CASRYRDRGPSYGYTF.

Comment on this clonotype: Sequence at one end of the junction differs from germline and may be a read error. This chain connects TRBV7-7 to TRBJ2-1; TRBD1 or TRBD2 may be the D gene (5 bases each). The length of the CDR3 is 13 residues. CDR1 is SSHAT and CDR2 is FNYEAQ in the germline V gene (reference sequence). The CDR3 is CASSLRGANEQFF. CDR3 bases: TGTGCTAGCAGCTTAAGAGGGGCCAATGAGCAGTTCTTC.

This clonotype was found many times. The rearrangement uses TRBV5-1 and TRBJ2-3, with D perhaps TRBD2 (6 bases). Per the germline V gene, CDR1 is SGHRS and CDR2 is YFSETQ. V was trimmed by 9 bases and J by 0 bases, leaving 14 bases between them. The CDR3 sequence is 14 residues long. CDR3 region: CATQLAPSTDTQYF. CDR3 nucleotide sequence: TGCGCCACCCAACTAGCACCGAGCACAGATACGCAGTATTTT.

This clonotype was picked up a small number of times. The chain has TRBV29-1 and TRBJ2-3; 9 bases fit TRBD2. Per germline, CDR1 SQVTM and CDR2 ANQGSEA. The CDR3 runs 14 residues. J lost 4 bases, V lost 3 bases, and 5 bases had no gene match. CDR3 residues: CSVEASGTPDTQYF. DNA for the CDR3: TGCAGCGTTGAGGCTAGCGGGACGCCAGATACGCAGTATTTT.

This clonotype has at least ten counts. The CDR3 loop is CSVDASGSSYEQYF. The CDR3 DNA reads as TGCAGCGTTGACGCTAGCGGGAGCTCCTACGAGCAGTACTTC. The rearrangement joins TRBV29-1 to TRBJ2-7, with 10 bases lining up with TRBD2. Germline CDR1 is SQVTM and CDR2 is ANQGSEA. The CDR3 runs 14 residues. The V segment lost 3 bases and the J segment 0 bases; nucleotides outside the gene matches: 2.

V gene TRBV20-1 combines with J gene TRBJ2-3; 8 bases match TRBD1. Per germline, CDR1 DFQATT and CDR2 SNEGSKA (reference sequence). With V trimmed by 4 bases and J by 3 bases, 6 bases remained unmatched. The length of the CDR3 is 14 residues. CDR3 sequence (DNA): TGCAGTGCTAAGGCAGGGGGCGTTACAGATACGCAGTATTTT. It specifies CSAKAGGVTDTQYF.

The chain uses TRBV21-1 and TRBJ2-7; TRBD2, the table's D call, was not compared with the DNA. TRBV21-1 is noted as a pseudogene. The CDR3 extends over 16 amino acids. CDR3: CASSTLTSGVPYEQYF. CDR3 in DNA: TGTGCCAGCAGCACTCTGACTAGCGGTGTTCCCTACGAGCAGTACTTC.

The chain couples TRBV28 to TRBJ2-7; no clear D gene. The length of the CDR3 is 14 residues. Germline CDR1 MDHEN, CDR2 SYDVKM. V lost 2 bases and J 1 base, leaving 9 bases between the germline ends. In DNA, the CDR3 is TGTGCCAGCAGTTTAGTGGAAAAGTCCTACGAGCAGTACTTC. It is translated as CASSLVEKSYEQYF.

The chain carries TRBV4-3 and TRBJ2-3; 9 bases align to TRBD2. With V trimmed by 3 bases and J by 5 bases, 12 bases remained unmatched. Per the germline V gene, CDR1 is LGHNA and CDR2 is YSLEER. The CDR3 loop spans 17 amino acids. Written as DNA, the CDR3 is TGCGCCAGCAGCCAGACCCTAGCGGGATCTTTTGGAGATACGCAGTATTTT. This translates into CASSQTLAGSFGDTQYF.

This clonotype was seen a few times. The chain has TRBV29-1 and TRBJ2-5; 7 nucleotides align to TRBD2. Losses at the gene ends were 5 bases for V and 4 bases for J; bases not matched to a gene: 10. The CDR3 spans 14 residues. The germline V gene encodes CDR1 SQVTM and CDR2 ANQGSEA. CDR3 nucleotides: TGCAGCGTTATTCGGGAGACGGGAGGAGAGACCCAGTACTTC. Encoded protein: CSVIRETGGETQYF. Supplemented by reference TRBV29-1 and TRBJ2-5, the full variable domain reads SAVISQKPSRDICQRGTSLTIQCQVDSQVTMMFWYRQQPGQSLTLIATANQGSEATYESGFVIDKFPISRPNLTFSTLTVSNMSPEDSSIYLCSVIRETGGETQYFGPGTRLLVL.

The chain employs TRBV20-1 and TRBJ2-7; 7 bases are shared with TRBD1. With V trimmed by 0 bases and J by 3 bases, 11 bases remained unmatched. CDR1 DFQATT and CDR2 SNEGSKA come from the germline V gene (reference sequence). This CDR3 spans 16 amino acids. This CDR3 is CSARDPTGAGVYEQYF. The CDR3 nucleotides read TGCAGTGCTAGAGATCCAACAGGGGCTGGGGTCTACGAGCAGTACTTC.

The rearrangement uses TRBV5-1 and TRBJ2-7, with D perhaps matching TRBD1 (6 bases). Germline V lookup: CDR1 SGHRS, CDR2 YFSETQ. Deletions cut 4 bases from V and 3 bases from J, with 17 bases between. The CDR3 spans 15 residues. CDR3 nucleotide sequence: TGCGCCAGCAGCCCGGGGCAGGGGCTCAACTACGAGCAGTACTTC. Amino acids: CASSPGQGLNYEQYF.

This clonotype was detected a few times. The CDR3 loop is CASSYLTGTGVGNTIYF. The CDR3 region has the DNA TGTGCCAGCAGTTACTTGACCGGGACAGGGGTTGGAAACACCATATATTTT. The J gene is TRBJ1-3, the V gene TRBV6-6; 10 nucleotides align to TRBD1. From germline, CDR1 is MNHNY and CDR2 SVGAGI (reference sequence). This CDR3 spans 17 amino acids. Losses at the gene ends were 1 base for V and 3 bases for J; bases not matched to a gene: 6.

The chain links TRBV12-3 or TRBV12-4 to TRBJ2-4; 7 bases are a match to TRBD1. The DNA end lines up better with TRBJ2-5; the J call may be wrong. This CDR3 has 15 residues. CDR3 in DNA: TGTGCCAGCAGTCGCGACAGGGCGGGTTTAGGGACCCAGTACTTC. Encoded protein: CASSRDRAGLGTQYF.

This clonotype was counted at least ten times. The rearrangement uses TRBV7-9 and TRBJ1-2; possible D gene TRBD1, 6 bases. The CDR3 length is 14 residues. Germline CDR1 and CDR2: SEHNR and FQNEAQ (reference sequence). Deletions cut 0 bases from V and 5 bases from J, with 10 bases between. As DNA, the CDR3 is TGTGCCAGCAGCTTAGCGGACAGAATTTATGGCTACACCTTC. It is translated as CASSLADRIYGYTF.